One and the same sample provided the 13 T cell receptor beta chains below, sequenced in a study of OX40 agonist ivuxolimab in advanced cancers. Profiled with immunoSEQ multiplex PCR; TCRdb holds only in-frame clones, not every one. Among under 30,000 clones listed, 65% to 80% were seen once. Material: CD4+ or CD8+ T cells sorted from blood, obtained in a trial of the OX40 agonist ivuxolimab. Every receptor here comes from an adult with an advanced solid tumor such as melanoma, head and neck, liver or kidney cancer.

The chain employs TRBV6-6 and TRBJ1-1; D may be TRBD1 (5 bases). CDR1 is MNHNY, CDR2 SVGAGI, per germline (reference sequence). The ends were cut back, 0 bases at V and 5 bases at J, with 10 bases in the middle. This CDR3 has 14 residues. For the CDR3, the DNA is TGTGCCAGCAGTTACTCCACAGGATGGACTGAAGCTTTCTTT. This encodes CASSYSTGWTEAFF.

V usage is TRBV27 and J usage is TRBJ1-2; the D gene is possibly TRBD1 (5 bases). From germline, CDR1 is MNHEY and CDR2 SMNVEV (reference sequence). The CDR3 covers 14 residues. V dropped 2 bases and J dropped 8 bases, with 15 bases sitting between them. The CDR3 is CASSLSAAGGGYTF. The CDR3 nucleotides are TGTGCCAGCAGTTTAAGCGCAGCCGGGGGGGGCTACACCTTC.

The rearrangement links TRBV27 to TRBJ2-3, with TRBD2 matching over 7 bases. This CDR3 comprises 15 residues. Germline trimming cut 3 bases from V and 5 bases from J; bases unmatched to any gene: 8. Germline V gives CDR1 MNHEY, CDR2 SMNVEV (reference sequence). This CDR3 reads CASSFSPGGRDTQYF. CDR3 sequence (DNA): TGTGCCAGCAGTTTCAGTCCGGGGGGAAGAGATACGCAGTATTTT.

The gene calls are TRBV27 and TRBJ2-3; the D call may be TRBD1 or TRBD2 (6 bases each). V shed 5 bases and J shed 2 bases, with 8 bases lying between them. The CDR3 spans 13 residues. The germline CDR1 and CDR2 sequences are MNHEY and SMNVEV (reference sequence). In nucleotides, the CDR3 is TGTGCCAGCAGTAGGGGGGTCACAGATACGCAGTATTTT. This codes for CASSRGVTDTQYF.

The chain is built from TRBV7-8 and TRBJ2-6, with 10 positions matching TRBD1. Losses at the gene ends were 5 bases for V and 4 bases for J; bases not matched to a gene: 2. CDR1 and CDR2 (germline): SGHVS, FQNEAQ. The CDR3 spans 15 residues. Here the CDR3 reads CASSGTGDGANVLTF. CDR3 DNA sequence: TGTGCCAGCAGCGGGACAGGGGACGGGGCCAACGTCCTGACTTTC. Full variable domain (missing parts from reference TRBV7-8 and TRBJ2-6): GAGVSQSPRYKVAKRGQDVALRCDPISGHVSLFWYQQALGQGPEFLTYFQNEAQLDKSGLPSDRFFAERPEGSVSTLKIQRTQQEDSAVYLCASSGTGDGANVLTFGAGSRLTVL.

In nucleotides, the CDR3 is TGTGCCAGCAGCTTAGACAGCTCTGGAAACACCATATATTTT. This encodes CASSLDSSGNTIYF. This chain connects TRBV7-8 to TRBJ1-3, with D hard to call. Per germline, CDR1 SGHVS and CDR2 FQNEAQ. CDR3 length: 14 amino acids. The V and J ends lost 1 base and 0 bases respectively, with 4 bases between them.

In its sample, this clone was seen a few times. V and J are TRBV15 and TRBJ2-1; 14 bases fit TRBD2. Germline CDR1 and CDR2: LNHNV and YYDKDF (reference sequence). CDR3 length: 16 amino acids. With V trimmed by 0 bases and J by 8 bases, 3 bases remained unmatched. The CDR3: CATSRDRTSGGYEQFF. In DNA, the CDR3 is TGTGCCACCAGCAGAGATCGGACTAGCGGGGGGTATGAGCAGTTCTTC.

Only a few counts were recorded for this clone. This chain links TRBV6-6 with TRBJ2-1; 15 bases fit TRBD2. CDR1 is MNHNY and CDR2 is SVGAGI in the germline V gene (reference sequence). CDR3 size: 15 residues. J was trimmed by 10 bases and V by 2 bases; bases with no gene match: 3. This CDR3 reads CASSYGLAGGNEQFF. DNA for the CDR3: TGTGCCAGCAGTTACGGACTAGCGGGGGGGAACGAGCAGTTCTTC.

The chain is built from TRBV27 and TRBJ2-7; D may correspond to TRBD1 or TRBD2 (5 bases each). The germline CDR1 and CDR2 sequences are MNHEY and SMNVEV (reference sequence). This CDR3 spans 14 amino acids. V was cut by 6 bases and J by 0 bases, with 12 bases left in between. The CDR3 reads CASRPGAGSYEQYF. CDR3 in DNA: TGTGCCAGCAGACCCGGGGCAGGCTCCTACGAGCAGTACTTC.

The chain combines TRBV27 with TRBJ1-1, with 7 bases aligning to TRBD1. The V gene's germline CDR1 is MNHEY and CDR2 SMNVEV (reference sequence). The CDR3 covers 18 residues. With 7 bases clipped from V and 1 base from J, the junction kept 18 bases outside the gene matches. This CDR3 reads CASNYGKGPGDRNTEAFF. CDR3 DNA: TGTGCCAGCAACTATGGGAAGGGACCGGGGGACAGGAACACTGAAGCTTTCTTT.

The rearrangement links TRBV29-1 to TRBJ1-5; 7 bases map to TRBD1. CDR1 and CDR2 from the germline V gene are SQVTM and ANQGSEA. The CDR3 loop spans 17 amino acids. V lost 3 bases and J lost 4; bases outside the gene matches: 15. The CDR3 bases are TGCAGCGTTGATCGTGAGACAGGGAGGGGTGCAAATCAGCCCCAGCATTTT. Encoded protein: CSVDRETGRGANQPQHF.

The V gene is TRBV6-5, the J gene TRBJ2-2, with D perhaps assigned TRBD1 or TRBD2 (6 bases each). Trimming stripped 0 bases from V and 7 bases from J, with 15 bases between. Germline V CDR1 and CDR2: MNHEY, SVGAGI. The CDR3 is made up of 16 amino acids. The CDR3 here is CASSYSRGRFGGELFF. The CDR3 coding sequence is TGTGCCAGCAGTTACTCTAGGGGGAGGTTTGGCGGGGAGCTGTTTTTT.

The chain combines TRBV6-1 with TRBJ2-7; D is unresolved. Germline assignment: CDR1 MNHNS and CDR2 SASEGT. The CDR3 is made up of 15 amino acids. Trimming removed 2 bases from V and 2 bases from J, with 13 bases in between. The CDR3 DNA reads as TGTGCCAGCAGTGAATGGGCAGGCGTTACCTACGAGCAGTACTTC. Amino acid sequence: CASSEWAGVTYEQYF.